This T cell receptor (beta chain) was profiled in a study of blood T cell repertoires in COVID-19. Study-level background: PBMCs, B-cell-depleted T cells, or T cells were the source of the cDNA or gDNA that made up the material.

V lost 7 bases and J 4 bases, leaving 8 bases between the germline ends. The CDR3 length is 12 residues. Germline CDR1 is MNHEY and CDR2 is SVGAGI. In the study's own analysis: Estimation of nucleated cell counts relied on the amplification of reference gene primers. The method was immunoSEQ multiplex PCR; TCRdb's version includes in-frame clones alone and lacks a portion of them. The V and J calls and clone size were taken over from that table, and D and trimming were inferred from the DNA. Of under 200,000 clones listed, approximately 87% were seen once; the top ten hold 2.5%. The chain joins TRBV6-5 to TRBJ2-1; possibly TRBD1 for D (5 bases). The source is a man between 40 and 49 years old with active or convalescent COVID-19. Input material: peripheral blood. The DNA of the CDR3 is TGTGCCAGCAACAGACAGTACAATGAGCAGTTCTTC. Residues: CASNRQYNEQFF.